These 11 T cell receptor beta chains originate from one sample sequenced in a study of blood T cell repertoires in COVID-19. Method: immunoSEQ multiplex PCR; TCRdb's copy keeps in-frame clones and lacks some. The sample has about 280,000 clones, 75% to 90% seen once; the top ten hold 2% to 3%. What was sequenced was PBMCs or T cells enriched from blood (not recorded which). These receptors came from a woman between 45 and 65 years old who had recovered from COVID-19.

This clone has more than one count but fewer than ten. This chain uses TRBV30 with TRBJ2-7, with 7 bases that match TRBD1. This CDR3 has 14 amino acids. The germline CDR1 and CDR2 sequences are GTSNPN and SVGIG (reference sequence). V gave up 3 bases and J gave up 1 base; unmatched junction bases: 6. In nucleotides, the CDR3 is TGTGCCTGGAGGGGGACAGAAACATCCTACGAGCAGTACTTC. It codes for CAWRGTETSYEQYF.

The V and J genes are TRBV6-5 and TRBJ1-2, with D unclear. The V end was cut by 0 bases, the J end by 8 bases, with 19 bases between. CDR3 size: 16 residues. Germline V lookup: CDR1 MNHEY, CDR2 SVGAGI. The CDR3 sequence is CASSYSGFSHSYGYTF. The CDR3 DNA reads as TGTGCCAGCAGTTACTCGGGCTTCTCACATTCGTACGGCTACACCTTC.

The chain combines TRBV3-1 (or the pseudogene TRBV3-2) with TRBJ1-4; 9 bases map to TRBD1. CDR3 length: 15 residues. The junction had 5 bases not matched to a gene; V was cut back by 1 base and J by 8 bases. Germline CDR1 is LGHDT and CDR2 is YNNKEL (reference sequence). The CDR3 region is CASSQAGTGQEKLFF. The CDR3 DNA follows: TGTGCCAGCAGCCAAGCCGGGACAGGGCAGGAAAAACTGTTTTTT.

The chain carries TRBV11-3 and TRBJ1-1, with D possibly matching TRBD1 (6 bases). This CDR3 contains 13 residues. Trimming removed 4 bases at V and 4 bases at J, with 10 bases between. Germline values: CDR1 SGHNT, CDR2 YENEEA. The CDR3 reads CASSYGQPTEAFF. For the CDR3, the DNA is TGTGCCAGCAGCTATGGACAGCCCACTGAAGCTTTCTTT.

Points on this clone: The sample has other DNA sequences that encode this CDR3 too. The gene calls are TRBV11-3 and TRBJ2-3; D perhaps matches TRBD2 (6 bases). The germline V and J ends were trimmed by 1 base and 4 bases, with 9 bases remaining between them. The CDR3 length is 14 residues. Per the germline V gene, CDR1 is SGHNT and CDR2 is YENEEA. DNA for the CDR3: TGTGCCAGCAGCTTAGGTCGGGGGTCAGATACGCAGTATTTT. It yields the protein CASSLGRGSDTQYF.

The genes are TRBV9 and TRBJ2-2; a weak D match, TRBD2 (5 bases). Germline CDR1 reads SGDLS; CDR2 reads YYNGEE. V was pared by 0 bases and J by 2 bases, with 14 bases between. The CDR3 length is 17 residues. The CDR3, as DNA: TGTGCCAGCAGCGTAGTGGGTGGGAGAATAAACACCGGGGAGCTGTTTTTT. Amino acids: CASSVVGGRINTGELFF.

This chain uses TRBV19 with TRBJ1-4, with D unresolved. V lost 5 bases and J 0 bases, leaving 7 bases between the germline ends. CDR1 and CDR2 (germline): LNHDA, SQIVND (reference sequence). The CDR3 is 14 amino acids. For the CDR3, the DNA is TGTGCCAGTAGTCCAGAGGCAACTAATGAAAAACTGTTTTTT. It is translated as CASSPEATNEKLFF.

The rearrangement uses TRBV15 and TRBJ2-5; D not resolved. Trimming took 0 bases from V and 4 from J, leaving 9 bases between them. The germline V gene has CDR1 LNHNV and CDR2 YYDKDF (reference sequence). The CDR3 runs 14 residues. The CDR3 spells CATSRDPNGETQYF. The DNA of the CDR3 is TGTGCCACCAGCAGAGACCCGAACGGAGAGACCCAGTACTTC.

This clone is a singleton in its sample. Here the CDR3 DNA reads TGTGCCAGTAGGCAGAGACAGGTCCATAGCAATCAGCCCCAGCATTTT. Its protein product is CASRQRQVHSNQPQHF. The rearrangement links TRBV19 to TRBJ1-5, with D perhaps matching TRBD1 (6 bases). Trimming left V 6 bases short and J 0 bases short, with 15 bases between. The CDR3 totals 16 residues. Germline V lookup: CDR1 LNHDA, CDR2 SQIVND (reference sequence).

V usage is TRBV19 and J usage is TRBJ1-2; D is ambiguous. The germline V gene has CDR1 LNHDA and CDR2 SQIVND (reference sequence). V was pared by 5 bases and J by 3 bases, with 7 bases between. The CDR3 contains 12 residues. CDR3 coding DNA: TGTGCCAGTAGTGTATCTGACTATGGCTACACCTTC. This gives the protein CASSVSDYGYTF.

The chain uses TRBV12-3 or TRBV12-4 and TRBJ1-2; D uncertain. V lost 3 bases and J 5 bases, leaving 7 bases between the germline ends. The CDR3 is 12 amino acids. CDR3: CASSLRMYGYTF. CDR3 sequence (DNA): TGTGCCAGCAGTTTGCGGATGTATGGCTACACCTTC.